This note documents a single T cell receptor (beta chain) sequence. Its antigen is undetermined. The data derive from a study of OX40 agonist ivuxolimab in advanced cancers. Study-level information: Patients took ivuxolimab, an agonistic anti-OX40 (CD134) antibody. Ivuxolimab was administered intravenously to patients at 0.01 to 10 mg/kg every 2 weeks.

General study findings and limits: Among T cells, CD8+ cells averaged more expanded clones than CD4+ cells. With doses of 0.1-3.0 mg/kg, partial responders showed among the lowest clonal expansion.

TCRdb's table, derived via immunoSEQ multiplex PCR, lists solely in-frame clones and lacks some. The repertoire includes about 12,000 clones, 70% to 75% of them detected once, and roughly 30% sits in the top ten. The material sequenced was CD4+ or CD8+ T cells sorted from blood, taken in a trial of the OX40 agonist ivuxolimab. The source of this sequence is an adult with an advanced solid tumor such as melanoma, head and neck, liver or kidney cancer.

CDR3 in DNA: TGTGCCAGCAGTTACTCAGAACCGGGGTACGAGCAGTACTTC. It codes for CASSYSEPGYEQYF. The chain has TRBV6-6 and TRBJ2-7, with D possibly being TRBD2 (5 bases). The germline V and J ends were trimmed by 0 bases and 4 bases, with 10 bases remaining between them. Looked up from germline, CDR1 is MNHNY and CDR2 is SVGAGI (reference sequence). There are 14 residues in the CDR3.